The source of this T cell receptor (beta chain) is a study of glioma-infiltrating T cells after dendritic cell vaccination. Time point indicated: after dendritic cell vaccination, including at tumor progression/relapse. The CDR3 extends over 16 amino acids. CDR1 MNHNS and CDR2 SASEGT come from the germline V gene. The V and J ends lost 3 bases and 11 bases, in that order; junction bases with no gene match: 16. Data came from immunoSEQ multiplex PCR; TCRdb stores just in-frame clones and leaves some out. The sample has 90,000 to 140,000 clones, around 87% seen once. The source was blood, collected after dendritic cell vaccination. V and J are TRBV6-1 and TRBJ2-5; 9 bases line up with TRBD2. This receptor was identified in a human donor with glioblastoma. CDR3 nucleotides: TGTGCCAGCAGTGAGGGGGCTAGCGGGGTCATAGCAGTGCAGTACTTC. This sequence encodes CASSEGASGVIAVQYF.